The sequence of this TCR beta chain was determined in a study of T cell repertoires in cytomegalovirus infection. Study conclusions and caveats: Cumulative frequency (of public TCR beta family members) identified carriers of CMV plus the relevant HLA.

TCRdb independently ran MiXCR on the reads; one entry per CDR3 protein. The sample includes about 200,000 distinct CDR3 sequences, 8% to 10% seen only once; the top ten take roughly 5.1%. This clonotype appeared a few times. Its antigen is unknown. Germline lookup yields CDR1 SQVTM and CDR2 ANQGSEA. Trimming stripped 3 bases from V and 0 bases from J, with 7 bases between. This CDR3 spans 13 amino acids. This clonotype was obtained from a human donor in good health (CMV status not recorded). Some clones in this sample may be carry-over from other donors' samples. Input material: PBMCs. The chain recombines TRBV29-1 with TRBJ2-3, with D unclear. The chain's CDR3 is CSVDPPSTDTQYF. DNA of the CDR3: TGCAGCGTTGATCCTCCCAGCACAGATACGCAGTATTTT.